The TCR beta chain under discussion was sequenced for a study of T cells in Graves' hyperthyroidism and ophthalmopathy. Aged 18 to 65, the patients had hyperthyroidism that was newly diagnosed and had lasted under 2 months. This clonotype was counted at least ten times. The ends lost 5 bases at V and 2 bases at J; junction bases unmatched: 7. The CDR3 is made up of 16 amino acids. Germline V gives CDR1 SGHAT, CDR2 FQDESV (reference sequence). Using RNA transcripts as the source, TCR beta CDR3 regions were amplified. An initial round of RT-PCR targeting the TCR CDR3 relied on the HTBI primer set. TCRdb re-derived calls from the multiplex PCR reads in MiXCR, one entry per CDR3 protein. The sample holds about 380,000 distinct CDR3 sequences, approximately 13% seen once.

The rearrangement joins TRBV11-1 to TRBJ2-3; the match to TRBD2 covers 10 bases. The receptor comes from a woman aged 60-75 years with Graves' hyperthyroidism. The sample consisted of blood. The CDR3, as DNA: TGTGCCAGCAGCCTATTACTAGCGGGGCTCACAGATACGCAGTATTTT. It encodes CASSLLLAGLTDTQYF. The whole variable domain, filled in from reference TRBV11-1 and TRBJ2-3, reads EAEVAQSPRYKITEKSQAVAFWCDPISGHATLYWYRQILGQGPELLVQFQDESVVDDSQLPKDRFSAERLKGVDSTLKIQPAELGDSAMYLCASSLLLAGLTDTQYFGPGTRLTVL.